This paragraph covers one TCR beta chain sequence. Antigen unknown. Reasons for excluding patients were uncontrolled infection, other autoimmune disease, pregnancy or lactation. Diagnoses rested on clinical symptoms, serum thyroxine and TRAb, thyroid ultrasound and orbital computed tomography. The data were taken from a study of T cells in Graves' hyperthyroidism and ophthalmopathy. Findings of the study overall: Among clonotypes expanded in thyroid above 0.001, most were also found in blood. Ophthalmopathy, which appeared later, was predicted by the model a median roughly 6.4 months before onset.

The TCR beta CDR3 regions underwent amplification using RNA transcripts as the source. Using the HTBI primer set, a first-round RT-PCR was run on the TCR CDR3. From the multiplex PCR reads, TCRdb called clonotypes with MiXCR, one entry per CDR3 protein. Of roughly 500,000 distinct CDR3 sequences in the sample, 35% to 55% were seen once. Germline values: CDR1 DFQATT, CDR2 SNEGSKA (reference sequence). V was pared by 5 bases and J by 10 bases, with 14 bases of the junction left unmatched. The CDR3 totals 14 residues. Sequenced sample: peripheral blood or thyroid tissue (not recorded which). This receptor was obtained from an adult woman with Graves' disease, either hyperthyroidism or ophthalmopathy (not recorded which). The chain is built from TRBV20-1 and TRBJ2-5, with 9 bases aligning to TRBD1. The DNA for the CDR3 is TGCAGTGCTGCCCCGTGGACAGGGGAGCAGGACCAGTACTTC. Translation: CSAAPWTGEQDQYF.